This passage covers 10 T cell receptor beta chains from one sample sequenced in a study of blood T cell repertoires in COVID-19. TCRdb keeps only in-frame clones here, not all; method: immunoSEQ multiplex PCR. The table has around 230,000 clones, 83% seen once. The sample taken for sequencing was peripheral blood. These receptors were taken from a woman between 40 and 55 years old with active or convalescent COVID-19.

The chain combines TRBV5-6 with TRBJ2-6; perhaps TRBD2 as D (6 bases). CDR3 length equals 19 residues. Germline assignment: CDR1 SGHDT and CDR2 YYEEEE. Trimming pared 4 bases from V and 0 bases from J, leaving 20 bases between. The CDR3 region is CASSEHREYLLSGANVLTF. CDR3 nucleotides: TGTGCCAGCAGCGAGCACCGGGAGTATCTCCTCTCTGGGGCCAACGTCCTGACTTTC.

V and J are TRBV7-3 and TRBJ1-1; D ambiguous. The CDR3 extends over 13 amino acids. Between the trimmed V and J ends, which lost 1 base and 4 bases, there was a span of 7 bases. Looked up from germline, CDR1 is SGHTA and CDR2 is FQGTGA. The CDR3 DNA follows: TGTGCCAGCAGCTTAATGGCCAGCACTGAAGCTTTCTTT. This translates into CASSLMASTEAFF.

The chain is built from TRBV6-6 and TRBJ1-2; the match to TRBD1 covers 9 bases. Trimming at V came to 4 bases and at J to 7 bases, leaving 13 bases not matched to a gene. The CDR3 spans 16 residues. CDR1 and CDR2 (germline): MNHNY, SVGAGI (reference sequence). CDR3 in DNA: TGTGCCAGCAGTTCCCGGTTAGGGACAGGGACGGGTGGCTACACCTTC. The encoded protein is CASSSRLGTGTGGYTF.

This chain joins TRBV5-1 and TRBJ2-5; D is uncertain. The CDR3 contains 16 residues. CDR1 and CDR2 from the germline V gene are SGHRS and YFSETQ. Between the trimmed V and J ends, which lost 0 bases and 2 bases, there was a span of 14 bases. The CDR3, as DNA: TGCGCCAGCAGCTTGGGGTCAGGTGCACGACAAGAGACCCAGTACTTC. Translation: CASSLGSGARQETQYF. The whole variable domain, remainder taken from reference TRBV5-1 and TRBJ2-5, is KAGVTQTPRYLIKTRGQQVTLSCSPISGHRSVSWYQQTPGQGLQFLFEYFSETQRNKGNFPGRFSGRQFSNSRSEMNVSTLELGDSALYLCASSLGSGARQETQYFGPGTRLLVL.

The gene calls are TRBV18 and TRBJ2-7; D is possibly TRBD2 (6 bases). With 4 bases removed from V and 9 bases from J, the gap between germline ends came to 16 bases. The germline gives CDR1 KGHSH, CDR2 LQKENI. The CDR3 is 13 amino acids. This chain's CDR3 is CASSLRDLAVQYF. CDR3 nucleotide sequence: TGTGCCAGCTCACTCCGGGACTTAGCCGTGCAGTACTTC.

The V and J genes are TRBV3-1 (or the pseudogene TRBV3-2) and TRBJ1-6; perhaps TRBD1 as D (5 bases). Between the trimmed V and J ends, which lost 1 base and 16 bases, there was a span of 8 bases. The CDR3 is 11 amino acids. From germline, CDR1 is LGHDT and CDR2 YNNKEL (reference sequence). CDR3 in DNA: TGTGCCAGCAGCCAAGGACAGACTCTCCACTTT. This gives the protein CASSQGQTLHF.

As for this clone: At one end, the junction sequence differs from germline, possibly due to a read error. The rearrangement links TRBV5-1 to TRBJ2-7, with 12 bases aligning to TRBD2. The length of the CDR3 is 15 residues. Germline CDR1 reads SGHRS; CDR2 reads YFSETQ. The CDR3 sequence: CASRLGLAGNYEQYF. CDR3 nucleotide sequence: TGCGCCAGCAGGTTGGGACTAGCGGGCAACTACGAGCAGTACTTC.

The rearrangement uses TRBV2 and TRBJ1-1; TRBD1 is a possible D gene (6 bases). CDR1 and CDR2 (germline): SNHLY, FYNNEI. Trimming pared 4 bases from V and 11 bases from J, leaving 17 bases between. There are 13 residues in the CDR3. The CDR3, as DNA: TGTGCCAGCAGTGCCTCGGGGGGCGCGGTGGCTTTCTTT. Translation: CASSASGGAVAFF.

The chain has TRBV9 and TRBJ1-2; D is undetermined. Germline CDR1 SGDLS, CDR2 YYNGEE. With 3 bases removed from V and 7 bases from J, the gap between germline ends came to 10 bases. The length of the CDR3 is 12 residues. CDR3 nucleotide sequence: TGTGCCAGCAGCGCAAGCGTGGGTGGCTACACCTTC. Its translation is CASSASVGGYTF.

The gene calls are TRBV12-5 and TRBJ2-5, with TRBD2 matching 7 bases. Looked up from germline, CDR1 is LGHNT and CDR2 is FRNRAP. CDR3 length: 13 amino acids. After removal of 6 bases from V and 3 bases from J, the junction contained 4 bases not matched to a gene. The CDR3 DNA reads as TGTGCTAGTGGACTAGGGAGGGAAGAGACCCAGTACTTC. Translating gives CASGLGREETQYF.